Included here is one TCR beta chain sequence, with context. Germline loops: CDR1 SQVTM, CDR2 ANQGSEA. The CDR3 consists of 13 residues. V lost 6 bases, J lost 6 bases, and 8 bases stayed unmatched. The entry originates in a study of response to subunit inactivated influenza vaccine. One entry per CDR3 protein results from TCRdb running MiXCR on the RT-PCR reads. The table has 150,000 to 200,000 distinct CDR3 sequences, 12% seen once. These data were also reused for a study on T cells expressing NK-cell markers. That source adds: A 5'RACE template switching approach incorporating UMIs was used to make TCR beta cDNA. According to the study, TCR beta repertoires originated from sorted CD3+CD56+NKG2C+, CD3+CD56+NKG2C- and CD3+CD56-NKG2C+ T cells. Seropositivity for HCMV was found in most of the eight sequenced donors, with one seronegative. More than five of the donors carried dominant NKG2C+ clonotypes that took up 1.0-7.0% of their CD8+ T cells. In several donors, these clonotypes also led the CD3+CD56-NKG2C+ fraction.

The receptor's source is a man in his fifties who received an inactivated influenza vaccine. The source material was CD8+ T cells sorted from PBMCs, sampled 12 days after vaccination. The chain is built from TRBV29-1 and TRBJ2-1; 7 nucleotides align to TRBD2. The CDR3 nucleotides are TGCAGCGTCGAGGGAGGACTAGTCAATGAGCAGTTCTTC. Its translation is CSVEGGLVNEQFF.